This TCR beta chain emerged from a study of regulatory T cells in long-lasting Graves disease. On the study more broadly: Prior antithyroid drug treatment in newly diagnosed Graves' patients lasted under 3 months. Study-wide results and caveats: Favoring TRBV28, TRBJ1-2 and TRBJ2-5 was a feature seen in persistent disease.

The authors built TCR beta libraries using iRepertoire HTBI primers and Arm-PCR of CDR3 regions. Source study methods: From all samples, identification returned some 13 TRBJ and roughly 65 TRBV segments. TCRdb analysed the multiplex PCR reads with MiXCR anew, one entry per CDR3 protein. The V and J calls and clone size come from TCRdb's table, not from the authors' own analysis. Of around 400,000 distinct CDR3 sequences listed, less than 20% are singletons. Time point meaning: newly diagnosed GD, antithyroid drugs for less than 3 months. Construction of the TCR library relied on RNA isolated from PBMCs. This clonotype was recorded many times. The antigen remains undetermined. The CDR3 sequence is 15 residues long. Trimming took 6 bases from V and 4 from J; bases not matched to a gene: 11. Per the germline V gene, CDR1 is MNHEY and CDR2 is SVGEGT.

V is TRBV6-2 or TRBV6-3 and J is TRBJ2-5; 7 bases are a match to TRBD1. This specimen was peripheral blood mononuclear cells (PBMCs), taken at new diagnosis, from a patient treated with antithyroid drugs. This clonotype was sampled from a female donor with Graves disease. The CDR3 reads CASRLLTGTRETQYF. CDR3 DNA: TGTGCCAGCAGACTTTTGACAGGGACGCGAGAGACCCAGTACTTC.